These 22 T cell receptor beta chains were sequenced from one sample in a study of blood T cell repertoires in COVID-19. Repertoires were generated with immunoSEQ multiplex PCR, while TCRdb's copy carries only in-frame clones and drops some. The sample lists 150,000 to 200,000 clones; roughly 91% were seen once. Sequences were obtained from peripheral blood. All receptors derive from a woman between 50 and 59 years old with acute or convalescent COVID-19.

The chain employs TRBV3-1 (or the pseudogene TRBV3-2) and TRBJ2-3; possible D gene TRBD2, 5 bases. This CDR3 is built from 18 residues. V was trimmed by 0 bases and J by 0 bases, leaving 16 bases between them. Germline loops: CDR1 LGHDT, CDR2 YNNKEL (reference sequence). The CDR3 nucleotides are TGTGCCAGCAGCCAAGACGAATCGAGCGGAGATAGCACAGATACGCAGTATTTT. This codes for CASSQDESSGDSTDTQYF.

The V gene is TRBV6-5, the J gene TRBJ2-5; D is uncertain. CDR1 and CDR2 from the germline V gene are MNHEY and SVGAGI. This CDR3 comprises 11 residues. V lost 6 bases, J lost 5 bases, and 7 bases lay in between. CDR3 residues: CASRLRETQYF. The DNA of the CDR3 is TGTGCCAGCAGGTTACGGGAGACCCAGTACTTC.

V is TRBV10-1 and J is TRBJ2-7, with D possibly matching TRBD1 (6 bases). The CDR3 runs to 12 residues. Trimming cost V 6 bases and J 6 bases, with 12 bases left between them. Germline V gene lookup returns CDR1 WNHNN and CDR2 SYGVQD (reference sequence). CDR3 sequence: CASSPGEGEQYF. The DNA of the CDR3 is TGCGCCAGCAGCCCAGGGGAAGGCGAGCAGTACTTC.

The rearrangement uses TRBV19 and TRBJ2-5; 9 positions agree with TRBD1. Germline CDR1 and CDR2: LNHDA and SQIVND (reference sequence). This CDR3 contains 15 residues. V was clipped by 3 bases and J by 0 bases; unmatched bases: 2. CDR3 amino acids: CASSIDRGYQETQYF. CDR3 nucleotides: TGTGCCAGTAGTATTGACAGGGGGTACCAAGAGACCCAGTACTTC. Drawing the rest from reference TRBV19 and TRBJ2-5, the complete variable domain is DGGITQSPKYLFRKEGQNVTLSCEQNLNHDAMYWYRQDPGQGLRLIYYSQIVNDFQKGDIAEGYSVSREKKESFPLTVTSAQKNPTAFYLCASSIDRGYQETQYFGPGTRLLVL.

This chain uses TRBV11-2 with TRBJ1-2, with 7 bases lining up with TRBD1. CDR1 is SGHAT and CDR2 is FQNNGV in the germline V gene. V dropped 3 bases and J dropped 6; count of bases not matched to a gene: 13. The CDR3 runs 16 residues. CDR3 loop: CASSFIRTGPPDGYTF. The CDR3 DNA follows: TGTGCCAGCAGCTTTATTCGGACAGGACCCCCCGATGGCTACACCTTC.

This clone was recorded at least ten times. V usage is TRBV6-5 and J usage is TRBJ1-1, with TRBD1 matching over 7 bases. CDR3 size: 11 residues. Unmatched junction bases numbered 5, after V lost 9 bases and J lost 7 bases. Germline V gene data show CDR1 as MNHEY and CDR2 as SVGAGI. The CDR3 DNA reads as TGTGCCAGTCAGACAGGGAATGAAGCTTTCTTT. Translation gives CASQTGNEAFF.

This chain connects TRBV5-6 to TRBJ1-3, with 8 nucleotides matching TRBD1. The CDR3 has 16 amino acids. V lost 4 bases to trimming and J lost 3 bases; unmatched junction nucleotides: 9. CDR1 and CDR2 from the germline V gene are SGHDT and YYEEEE. CDR3 amino acids: CASSTGSTGVGNTIYF. Written as DNA, the CDR3 is TGTGCCAGCAGCACCGGATCGACAGGGGTTGGAAACACCATATATTTT.

This chain uses TRBV6-5 with TRBJ1-2; 8 bases line up with TRBD1. The CDR3 extends over 13 amino acids. Trimming cost V 8 bases and J 4 bases; bases outside gene matches: 6. In germline, CDR1 is MNHEY, CDR2 SVGAGI. The CDR3 sequence is CASRQGTGYGYTF. The CDR3 nucleotides read TGTGCCAGCCGTCAGGGGACAGGCTATGGCTACACCTTC.

This chain joins TRBV24-1 and TRBJ2-2; 7 positions match TRBD1. Trimming removed 4 bases from V and 8 bases from J; junction bases left unmatched: 9. This CDR3 region has 15 residues. Germline values: CDR1 KGHDR, CDR2 SFDVKD. CDR3 residues: CATSDPTGLVGELFF. The CDR3 bases are TGTGCCACCAGTGACCCGACAGGGCTAGTGGGGGAGCTGTTTTTT.

V is TRBV29-1 and J is TRBJ2-1; 13 bases are a match to TRBD2. From germline, CDR1 is SQVTM and CDR2 ANQGSEA. V shed 5 bases, J shed 7 bases, and the junction held 11 bases outside the gene matches. This CDR3 spans 16 amino acids. The CDR3 nucleotides read TGCAGCGTTTTCGGCACTCCGGGACTAGCGGGGAATGAGCAGTTCTTC. Amino acid sequence: CSVFGTPGLAGNEQFF.

The V and J genes are TRBV28 and TRBJ1-5; 10 nucleotides align to TRBD1. Germline V gives CDR1 MDHEN, CDR2 SYDVKM. Germline trimming cut 9 bases from V and 0 bases from J; bases unmatched to any gene: 5. The CDR3 runs to 15 residues. CDR3 loop: CASRQGAPSNQPQHF. Here the CDR3 DNA reads TGTGCCAGTCGACAGGGGGCCCCTAGCAATCAGCCCCAGCATTTT. Using reference TRBV28 and TRBJ1-5 for the parts outside the CDR3, the full variable domain is DVKVTQSSRYLVKRTGEKVFLECVQDMDHENMFWYRQDPGLGLRLIYFSYDVKMKEKGDIPEGYSVSREKKERFSLILESASTNQTSMYLCASRQGAPSNQPQHFGDGTRLSIL.

The count of this clone is one. The chain employs TRBV28 and TRBJ1-2; no clear D gene. V shed 6 bases and J shed 1 base, with 6 bases lying between them. The CDR3 has 12 residues. Per germline, CDR1 MDHEN and CDR2 SYDVKM. The CDR3 DNA is TGTGCCAGCAGCCTAGATAACTATGGCTACACCTTC. Protein: CASSLDNYGYTF.

On this clone: The sample holds other DNA sequences that translate to the same CDR3. The chain links TRBV6-5 to TRBJ1-1, with D maybe TRBD1 (5 bases). Trimming shortened V by 5 bases and J by 1 base, and 8 bases separated the two germline ends. Per the germline V gene, CDR1 is MNHEY and CDR2 is SVGAGI. CDR3 length: 13 amino acids. This CDR3 reads CASSPQGNTEAFF. As DNA, the CDR3 is TGTGCCAGCAGTCCTCAGGGGAACACTGAAGCTTTCTTT.

The chain links TRBV3-1 (or the pseudogene TRBV3-2) to TRBJ1-3, with no clear D. V was cut by 8 bases and J by 4 bases, with 9 bases left in between. This CDR3 spans 12 amino acids. Germline CDR1 is LGHDT and CDR2 is YNNKEL (reference sequence). CDR3 in DNA: TGTGCCAGCGGGCCAGCCGGAAACACCATATATTTT. Translating it yields CASGPAGNTIYF.

Note on this clone: A junction boundary mismatches the germline segment, possibly from a read error. The chain employs TRBV5-1 and TRBJ2-2; 7 bases fit TRBD1. Germline CDR1 SGHRS, CDR2 YFSETQ. The CDR3 loop spans 15 amino acids. CDR3 sequence: CVSSPGTDNTGELFF. Here the CDR3 DNA reads TGCGTCAGCAGCCCAGGGACAGACAACACCGGGGAGCTGTTTTTT.

The chain joins TRBV7-2 to TRBJ2-7, with D possibly matching TRBD1 (6 bases). The length of the CDR3 is 14 residues. The germline gives CDR1 SGHTA, CDR2 FQGNSA. Trimming stripped 4 bases from V and 2 bases from J, with 12 bases between. The CDR3 coding sequence is TGTGCCAGCAGCTACAGGACAGAGACCTACGAGCAGTACTTC. Translated: CASSYRTETYEQYF.

The chain links TRBV11-2 to TRBJ1-2, with TRBD1 as a possible D gene (6 bases). Germline CDR1 reads SGHAT; CDR2 reads FQNNGV. Trimming removed 5 bases from V and 6 bases from J, with 19 bases in between. The CDR3 is 15 residues long. Here the CDR3 reads CASSPWTEWGNGYTF. The CDR3 nucleotides are TGTGCCAGCAGCCCTTGGACAGAGTGGGGGAATGGCTACACCTTC. The full variable domain, in which reference TRBV11-2 and TRBJ1-2 provide the parts outside the CDR3, is EAGVAQSPRYKIIEKRQSVAFWCNPISGHATLYWYQQILGQGPKLLIQFQNNGVVDDSQLPKDRFSAERLKGVDSTLKIQPAKLEDSAVYLCASSPWTEWGNGYTFGSGTRLTVV.

This clone appeared once. The genes are TRBV4-1 and TRBJ1-2; 10 nucleotides agree with TRBD1. This CDR3 has 18 residues. The trim removed 0 bases at V and 6 bases at J, leaving 13 bases unmatched. The germline CDR1 and CDR2 sequences are MGHRA and YSYEKL. CDR3 sequence reads: CASSQDSGARQGAHGYTF. The CDR3 coding sequence is TGCGCCAGCAGCCAAGATTCAGGGGCCAGACAGGGGGCGCATGGCTACACCTTC.

The CDR3 DNA reads as TGTGCCAGCAGCTCGTTTAGCAATCAGCCCCAGCATTTT. Its translation: CASSSFSNQPQHF. V usage is TRBV7-2 and J usage is TRBJ1-5; D gene ambiguous. There are 13 residues in the CDR3. Trimming removed 4 bases at V and 0 bases at J, with 4 bases between. Germline values: CDR1 SGHTA, CDR2 FQGNSA.

The chain couples TRBV6-5 to TRBJ1-2; 8 bases map to TRBD1. The CDR3 contains 15 residues. CDR1 and CDR2 (germline): MNHEY, SVGAGI. J was trimmed by 2 bases and V by 7 bases; bases with no gene match: 9. CDR3 sequence (DNA): TGTGCCAGCAAGGAGGACAGGGCACTAAACTATGGCTACACCTTC. This encodes CASKEDRALNYGYTF.

V and J are TRBV7-2 and TRBJ2-1, with 9 bases that match TRBD1. Per the germline V gene, CDR1 is SGHTA and CDR2 is FQGNSA. The junction had 3 bases not matched to a gene; V was cut back by 3 bases and J by 6 bases. The CDR3 is made up of 14 amino acids. This CDR3 is CASSLDRGLNEQFF. In DNA, the CDR3 is TGTGCCAGCAGCTTGGACAGGGGCCTCAATGAGCAGTTCTTC. Filled out from reference TRBV7-2 and TRBJ2-1, the complete variable domain reads GAGVSQSPSNKVTEKGKDVELRCDPISGHTALYWYRQSLGQGLEFLIYFQGNSAPDKSGLPSDRFSAERTGGSVSTLTIQRTQQEDSAVYLCASSLDRGLNEQFFGPGTRLTVL.

This chain links TRBV2 with TRBJ1-2; TRBD1 is a possible D gene (5 bases). Per germline, CDR1 SNHLY and CDR2 FYNNEI. With 0 bases removed from V and 4 bases from J, the gap between germline ends came to 9 bases. This CDR3 comprises 14 residues. The CDR3 loop reads CASSEAAGVYGYTF. CDR3 sequence (DNA): TGTGCCAGCAGTGAAGCGGCGGGGGTCTATGGCTACACCTTC. Filled out from reference TRBV2 and TRBJ1-2, the complete variable domain reads EPEVTQTPSHQVTQMGQEVILRCVPISNHLYFYWYRQILGQKVEFLVSFYNNEISEKSEIFDDQFSVERPDGSNFTLKIRSTKLEDSAMYFCASSEAAGVYGYTFGSGTRLTVV.